These T cell receptor beta chains were read from a single sample in a study of blood T cells in healthy people across ages. TCRdb reanalysed the 5' RACE reads using MiXCR and keeps one entry per CDR3 protein. Here the sample spans more than 600,000 distinct CDR3 sequences, roughly 25% being singletons. This same sample was also part of a study on T cells of mothers and their children.

Specimen: blood. The receptors were sampled from a boy between 10 and 17 years old in good health. Both conserved end residues are part of each CDR3.

V: TRBV5-1; length: 14; J: TRBJ2-1; CDR3: CASSFDRAGNEQFF
V: TRBV7-8; length: 13; J: TRBJ1-1; CDR3: CASSLELNTEAFF
V: TRBV5-1; length: 17; J: TRBJ1-4; CDR3: CASSFARHQGIEEKLFF
V: TRBV7-9; length: 13; J: TRBJ1-5; CDR3: CASSPLDGQPQHF
V: TRBV6-2/TRBV6-3; length: 17; J: TRBJ2-3; CDR3: CASRVYGDLRGTDTQYF
V: TRBV7-2; length: 16; J: TRBJ2-5; CDR3: CASSLNPSGQQETQYF
V: TRBV7-2; length: 15; J: TRBJ2-7; CDR3: CASSFLQGAFGEQYF
V: TRBV20-1; length: 14; J: TRBJ2-4; CDR3: CSASPQVAKNIQYF
V: TRBV12-5; length: 14; J: TRBJ2-1; CDR3: CASEAGAGYNEQFF
V: TRBV29-1; length: 13; J: -; CDR3: CSVEQDPRETQYF
V: TRBV18; length: 15; J: TRBJ2-1; CDR3: CASSPGRSSTDEQFF
V: TRBV19; length: 12; J: TRBJ1-5; CDR3: CASSIAPQPQHF